The T cell receptor (beta chain) described here comes from a study of blood T cell repertoires in COVID-19. Study context: Nucleic acid was either cDNA or gDNA, and it came from T cells, B-cell-depleted T cells, or PBMCs.

How the authors handled the data: Estimation of nucleated cell counts relied on the amplification of reference gene primers. The repertoire was sequenced with immunoSEQ multiplex PCR; TCRdb's copy has only in-frame clones and lacks some. Clone size and the V and J calls come from that table; the DNA yielded D and trimming. The table lists about 150,000 clones, roughly 81% of them singletons. In germline, CDR1 is LGHNA, CDR2 YNFKEQ. Trimming stripped 1 base from V and 2 bases from J, with 11 bases between. The CDR3 runs 16 residues. This chain connects TRBV4-2 to TRBJ1-4, with a tentative D call TRBD1 (6 bases). The source is a human donor with acute or convalescent COVID-19. The donor label of this sample is uncertain. The sequencing sample was made of peripheral blood. This CDR3 is CASSQGRTATNEKLFF. DNA of the CDR3: TGTGCCAGCAGCCAAGGTCGGACAGCGACTAATGAAAAACTGTTTTTT.